The clone carrying this T cell receptor beta chain was observed a handful of times. The antigen is undetermined. Treatment specified: roughly 10-day PBMC culture with coronavirus spike peptide pools or control peptides (ViraFEST assay). Alongside 7.5 to 10 IU/ml IL-2 and roughly 9.5 ug/ml peptide pools, PBMCs were cultured at two million per well. It was after 9 to 11 days of culture that CD4+ T cells were isolated by negative selection. An Oncomine TCR Beta short-read assay was used to sequence the DNA from cultured CD4+ T cells. Each CDR3 protein is one row after TCRdb ran MiXCR on the PCR reads. The sample lists 9,500 to 14,000 distinct CDR3 sequences, roughly 45% occurring once. This entry is derived from a study of vaccination and CD4 T cells after COVID-19. General observations from the study: Counts of SARS-CoV-2-reactive clonotypes had a median that went from around 19 to 38, a nonsignificant change. Researchers report that 304 of 307 vaccine-specific clones in convalescent patients proved spike mono-reactive.

The J segment lost 2 bases and the V segment lost 4 bases, leaving 7 bases of the junction unmatched. Germline CDR1 is SGHTA and CDR2 is FQGNSA. The CDR3 is made up of 15 amino acids. The rearrangement uses TRBV7-2 and TRBJ1-1, with 7 nucleotides matching TRBD1. The sequenced sample was CD4+ T cells from blood, cultured in vitro. The origin of this receptor is a human donor who had recovered from COVID-19. The CDR3 DNA reads TGTGCCAGCAGCTCTCTTGGGACAGTAAACACTGAAGCTTTCTTT. Translating gives CASSSLGTVNTEAFF.